The present TCR beta chain was sequenced within a study of CD8 T cells in Susac syndrome. An amount of RNA that ranged from roughly 0.45 to 1 ug was reverse transcribed with random hexamers. TCRdb passed the immunoSEQ multiplex PCR reads through MiXCR, listing each CDR3 protein once. The sample lists some 200,000 distinct CDR3 sequences, roughly 96% occurring once. Germline CDR1 LGHNA, CDR2 YNFKEQ. V gave up 1 base and J gave up 6 bases, with 9 bases separating them. The CDR3 runs to 13 residues. TCR beta from blood CD8+ and CD4+ T cells was sequenced. The authors negatively isolated CD8+ and CD4+ T cells and FACS-enriched TEMRA cells.

The TCR sequence derives from a human donor with multiple sclerosis. Sequencing used CD4+ T cells from PBMCs. The chain carries TRBV4-2 and TRBJ1-2; no firm D call. The CDR3 region is CASSQGGTDGYTF. The CDR3 coding sequence is TGTGCCAGCAGCCAAGGGGGAACAGATGGCTACACCTTC.